The source of this TCR beta chain is a study of neoadjuvant anti-PD-1 for oral cavity cancer. Study background: Patients without progression received a fourth nivolumab dose around day 43, then surgical resection on days 50-56.

This clone was observed a handful of times. Produced via immunoSEQ multiplex PCR; TCRdb's table is partial and in-frame only. The sample lists 30,000 to 35,000 clones, approximately 90% seen once, with 3% to 4% in the top ten. The germline V gene encodes CDR1 SGHAT and CDR2 FQNNGV. J was trimmed by 0 bases and V by 5 bases; bases with no gene match: 9. This CDR3 is 16 amino acids long. Sequencing was performed on PBMCs, taken before nivolumab (anti-PD-1) treatment. This rearrangement joins TRBV11-2 to TRBJ1-1, with 7 bases fitting TRBD1. This TCR came from a person aged 35-79 years with oral cavity squamous cell carcinoma. This CDR3 is CASSPLGGQLNTEAFF. The CDR3 bases are TGTGCCAGCAGCCCTTTAGGGGGACAGTTGAACACTGAAGCTTTCTTT.